Listed here is a single TCR beta chain. No antigen is known for it. This entry is derived from a study of chemoradiotherapy in HPV16-positive cancers. Repertoires were generated with immunoSEQ multiplex PCR, while TCRdb's copy carries only in-frame clones and drops some. The sample lists tens of thousands of clones, over 85% occurring once. V was shortened by 1 base and J by 4 bases, with 15 bases between the two germline ends. The CDR3 length is 16 residues. Germline V gene data show CDR1 as MNHEY and CDR2 as SMNVEV (reference sequence). Study-wide findings and caveats: For HPV16-positive patients, expanding HPV-responsive T cells associated with longer recurrence-free survival. Candidate HPV-specific clones and E7-related TCR motifs grew in tumor during treatment.

This chain uses TRBV27 with TRBJ2-3, with a tentative D call TRBD2 (6 bases). The sample in question was blood, obtained from a patient who underwent chemoradiotherapy. The TCR was taken from a human donor with HPV-associated anogenital cancer. The CDR3 DNA reads as TGTGCCAGCAGTTTATTTGGCGGGAACGCAGCAGATACGCAGTATTTT. Residues: CASSLFGGNAADTQYF.